The 8 T cell receptor beta chains listed next were all sequenced from one sample in a study of T cell repertoires in cytomegalovirus infection. These receptors have no known antigen. TCRdb re-called the reads with MiXCR, one entry per CDR3 protein. The table shows around 900,000 distinct CDR3 sequences, with approximately 31% occurring only once. Sequencing used cultured CD8+ T cells from PBMCs, obtained from culture after CMV antigen stimulation. Source of these receptors: a human donor in good health (CMV status not recorded). Some clones in this sample may be carry-over from other donors' samples.

This rearrangement joins TRBV6-2 or TRBV6-3 to TRBJ1-2, with TRBD1 as a possible D gene (5 bases). Germline V CDR1 and CDR2: MNHEY, SVGEGT. Trimming left V 2 bases short and J 8 bases short, with 12 bases between. There are 13 residues in the CDR3. Written as DNA, the CDR3 is TGTGCCAGCAGTTACGGAGGGGCGAGGGGCTACACCTTC. Translation gives CASSYGGARGYTF.

The V gene is TRBV2, the J gene TRBJ1-3; D uncertain. CDR1 and CDR2 (germline): SNHLY, FYNNEI. The CDR3 length is 15 residues. The germline V and J ends were trimmed by 6 bases and 0 bases, with 12 bases remaining between them. DNA for the CDR3: TGTGCCAGCAGGGTAGAGTCTTTCTCTGGAAACACCATATATTTT. Translated: CASRVESFSGNTIYF.

The J gene is TRBJ2-7, the V gene TRBV27, with D tentatively TRBD1 (6 bases). CDR1 is MNHEY, CDR2 SMNVEV, per germline (reference sequence). V was shortened by 5 bases and J by 3 bases, with 14 bases between the two germline ends. The CDR3 contains 14 residues. The CDR3 sequence is CASSTPDRYYEQYF. DNA for the CDR3: TGTGCCAGCAGTACCCCGGACAGATACTACGAGCAGTACTTC.

The J gene is TRBJ1-1, the V gene TRBV12-3 or TRBV12-4; D might be TRBD1 (6 bases). With 6 bases removed from V and 4 bases from J, the gap between germline ends came to 12 bases. This CDR3 has 13 residues. The chain's CDR3 is CASSPDRSTEAFF. For the CDR3, the DNA is TGTGCCAGCAGCCCGGACAGAAGCACTGAAGCTTTCTTT.

This sequence joins TRBV20-1 and TRBJ2-7; D is unresolved. Germline values: CDR1 DFQATT, CDR2 SNEGSKA (reference sequence). The germline V and J ends were trimmed by 5 bases and 7 bases, with 15 bases remaining between them. This CDR3 is 12 amino acids long. In nucleotides, the CDR3 is TGCAGTGCTCGACCTAGTATGGGGGAGCAGTACTTC. Its protein product is CSARPSMGEQYF.

The sample holds a few counts of this clonotype. This chain joins TRBV12-3 or TRBV12-4 and TRBJ1-1; no clear D gene. The CDR3 spans 16 residues. Trimming left V 5 bases short and J 0 bases short, with 16 bases between. CDR3 in DNA: TGTGCCAGCAGTAGCCCTTCGGAAGGAGTGAACACTGAAGCTTTCTTT. Its translation is CASSSPSEGVNTEAFF.

The rearrangement joins TRBV5-8 to TRBJ2-3, with D perhaps matching TRBD1 or TRBD2 (6 bases each). V was trimmed by 0 bases and J by 9 bases, leaving 17 bases between them. The CDR3 is made up of 15 amino acids. Germline CDR1 SGHTS, CDR2 YDEGEE. The CDR3 region is CASSLARRGSPTQYF. Here the CDR3 DNA reads TGTGCCAGCAGCTTGGCCAGGAGGGGGTCCCCGACGCAGTATTTT.

This clonotype was found a few times. This sequence joins TRBV7-9 and TRBJ2-7; D is possibly TRBD1 or TRBD2 (5 bases each). V was clipped by 5 bases and J by 0 bases, with 11 bases between them. The CDR3 sequence is 14 residues long. CDR1 and CDR2 from the germline V gene are SEHNR and FQNEAQ (reference sequence). The CDR3 nucleotides are TGTGCCAGCAGCCCGGGACCGAGCTCCTACGAGCAGTACGTC. This translates into CASSPGPSSYEQYV.